This T cell receptor beta chain was identified during a study of molecular identifiers for immune sequencing clone quantification. Turning to the study itself: Replicates involved a five-way split of RNA from around 20,000 or 100,000 naive CD8 cells, with sequencing of four. General study points: Should identical TCR molecules share a barcode, the sizes of highly expanded clones could be underestimated.

This clonotype occurred many times. Its target is unknown. Using its own MiXCR run on the PCR reads, TCRdb lists one record per CDR3 protein. This sample carries about 510,000 distinct CDR3 sequences, 20% to 25% of them seen once, and the ten largest clones take 0.65% to 0.95%. The germline V and J ends were trimmed by 3 bases and 5 bases, with 11 bases remaining between them. Germline V lookup: CDR1 MDHEN, CDR2 SYDVKM. The CDR3 is 15 amino acids. This clonotype was sampled from a human donor in good health. Some libraries in this study had Jurkat cell RNA spiked in. Specimen: naive CD8+ T cells from blood, with Jurkat cell RNA spiked in. The subset: FACS-sorted CD8+CD4-CCR7+CD45RA+ naive T cells. The chain has TRBV28 and TRBJ1-6; TRBD1 is a possible D gene (6 bases). This CDR3 is CASSFRGSHNSPLHF. The CDR3 DNA reads TGTGCCAGCAGTTTTAGGGGGTCCCATAATTCACCCCTCCACTTT.